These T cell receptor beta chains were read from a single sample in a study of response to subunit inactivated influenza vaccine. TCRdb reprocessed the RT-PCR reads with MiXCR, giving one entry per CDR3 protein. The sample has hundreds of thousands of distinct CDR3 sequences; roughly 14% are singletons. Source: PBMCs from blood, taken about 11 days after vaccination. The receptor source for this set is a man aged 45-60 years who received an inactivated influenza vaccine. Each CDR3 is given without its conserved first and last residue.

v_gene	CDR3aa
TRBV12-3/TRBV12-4	ASTTVGQGSDEQY
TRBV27	ASSHRLAGAYFTYNEQF
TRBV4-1	ASSTIGRGDTEAF
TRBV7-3	ASSLTSAPREAF
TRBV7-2	ASSLDRGPGNTIY
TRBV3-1	ASSQIQGRETQY
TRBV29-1	SVELGMRYQETQY
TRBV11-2	ASSLGLAEGF
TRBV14	ASSRFGPGGGGYEQY
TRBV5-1	ASSLETGTGGGYGYT
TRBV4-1	ASSQVPREPQH
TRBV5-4	ASSLYRGPEEQY
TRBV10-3	AISEIPAGETQY
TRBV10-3	AISAGQRYEQY
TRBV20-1	SARPVRGVNYGYT
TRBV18	ASSRDRPPNQPQH
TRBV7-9	ASSWTTGLGNTIY
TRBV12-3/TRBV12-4	ASSPMRQNEQF
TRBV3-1	ASSQGLRDNYGYT
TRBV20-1	SARATAREAF
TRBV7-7	ASSLRLADNEQF
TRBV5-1	ASSLEGENIQY
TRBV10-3	AISGTSAFQETQY
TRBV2	ASRRAINSYEQY
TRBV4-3	ASSQDRWDRFPGELF
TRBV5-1	ASSGDSPIPF
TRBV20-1	SAKLSGSIGELF
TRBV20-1	SAGDRVGNYGYT
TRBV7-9	ASSPRLAGSIEQF
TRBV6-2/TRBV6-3	ASTAGGSSSYEQY
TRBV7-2	ASSHLAGEQF
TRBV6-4	ASSEVGGLAKNIQY
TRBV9	ASSVSGRYNEQF
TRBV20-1	SARRRDPRGSPLH
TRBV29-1	SVGRSPYEQY
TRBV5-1	ASSDPPDRGHEQF
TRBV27	ASSLSIAGVGNEQF
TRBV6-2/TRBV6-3	ASSLTAGPASYEQY
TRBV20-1	SASIGGVNQPQH
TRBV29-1	SVEARKHPSGYNEQF
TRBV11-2	ASRPWGRGQETQY
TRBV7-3	ASSLMGRGSYNEQF
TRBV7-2	ASSLAAGKETQC
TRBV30	AWTSGGYQETQY
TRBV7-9	ASSKRQGAGNEQF
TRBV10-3	AISESSTEAF
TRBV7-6	ASSLAATNTGELF
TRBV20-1	SALAGVADTQY
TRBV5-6	ASSLPGGPTEAY
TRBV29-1	SVVASGGAPSTDTQY
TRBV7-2	ASSFAGLNTEAF
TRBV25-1	ASSEPGQRSDEQF
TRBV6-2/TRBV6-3	ASSTYRVEQF